This entry describes one T cell receptor beta chain. Its matching antigen is unknown. This record comes from a study of PD-L1 blockade in urothelial cancer. Findings and limits, study-wide: The study found that durable-benefit patients expanded tumor-associated blood clones more at 3 weeks.

The sample's time point: peripheral blood 6 weeks after treatment start. CDR1 SGDLS and CDR2 YYNGEE come from the germline V gene. CDR3 size: 15 residues. Trimming took 1 base from V and 8 from J; bases not matched to a gene: 8. TCR analog templates of synthetic origin were spiked into each PCR. TCRdb's copy holds only in-frame clones and misses some; the assay was immunoSEQ multiplex PCR. The table lists around 40,000 clones, 70% to 90% of them singletons, with around 2.5% in the top ten. The chain combines TRBV9 with TRBJ2-1, with TRBD2 identical over 8 bases. The material sequenced was PBMCs, taken around atezolizumab (anti-PD-L1) treatment. The sequence was obtained from a man in his 70s with urothelial cancer. The CDR3 here is CASSVLAGRGDEQFF. DNA for the CDR3: TGTGCCAGCAGCGTATTAGCGGGAAGAGGTGATGAGCAGTTCTTC.